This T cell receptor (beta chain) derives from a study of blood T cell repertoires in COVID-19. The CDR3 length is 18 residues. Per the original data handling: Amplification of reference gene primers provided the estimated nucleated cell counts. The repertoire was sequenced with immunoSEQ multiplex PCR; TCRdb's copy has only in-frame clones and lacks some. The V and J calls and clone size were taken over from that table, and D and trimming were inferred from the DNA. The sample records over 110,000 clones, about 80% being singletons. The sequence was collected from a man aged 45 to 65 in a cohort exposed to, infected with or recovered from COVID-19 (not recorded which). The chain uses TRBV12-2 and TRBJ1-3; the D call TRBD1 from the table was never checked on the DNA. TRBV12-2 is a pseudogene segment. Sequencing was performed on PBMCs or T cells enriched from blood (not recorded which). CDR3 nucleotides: TGTGCAAGTCGCCCAGGGGGGACAGGGGGCAACTCTGGAAACACCATATATTTT. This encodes CASRPGGTGGNSGNTIYF.